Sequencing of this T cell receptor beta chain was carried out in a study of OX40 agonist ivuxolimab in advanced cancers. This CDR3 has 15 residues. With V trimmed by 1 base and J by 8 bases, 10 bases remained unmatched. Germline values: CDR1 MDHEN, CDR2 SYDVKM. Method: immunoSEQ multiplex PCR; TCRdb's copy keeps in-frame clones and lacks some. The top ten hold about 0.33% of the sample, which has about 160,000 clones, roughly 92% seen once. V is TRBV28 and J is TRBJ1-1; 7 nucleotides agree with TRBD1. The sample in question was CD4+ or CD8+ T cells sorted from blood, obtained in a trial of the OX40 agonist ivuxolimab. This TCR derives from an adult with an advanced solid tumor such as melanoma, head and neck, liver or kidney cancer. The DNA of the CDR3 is TGTGCCAGCAGTTTATTCTCCGACAGGGCGGCGGAAGCTTTCTTT. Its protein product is CASSLFSDRAAEAFF.